The T cell receptor (beta chain) described here comes from a study of shared clonotypes between healthy human individuals. In the study overall: Aged between 18 and 49, the donors were a couple of women and three men. Broader study findings: Estimated richness values were generally larger in naive subsets than in memory subsets.

The table lists this clone with a few counts. Its matching antigen is unknown. Produced via immunoSEQ multiplex PCR; TCRdb's table is partial and in-frame only. The profile shows hundreds of thousands of clones, over 65% of them singletons. Germline V gene data show CDR1 as SGHRS and CDR2 as YFSETQ. V lost 5 bases to trimming and J lost 8 bases, with 14 bases between them. CDR3 length equals 14 residues. The chain joins TRBV5-1 to TRBJ1-6; perhaps TRBD1 as D (6 bases). This TCR came from a woman aged 25 to 39 in good health. Sequencing was done on a sample of memory CD4+ T cells sorted from blood. Subset meaning: CD45RA-negative fraction. CDR3 DNA sequence: TGCGCCAGCAGGATCCAGGGGACGGATTCACCCCTCCACTTT. Its protein is CASRIQGTDSPLHF.